This TCR beta chain was sequenced during a study of T cells in tuberculosis (dated by TCRdb to 2016 to 2018). Background for the entire study: To characterize T cells specific for the mycobacterial lipid antigen glucose monomycolate (GMM), the study used CD1B tetramers together with high-throughput TCR immunosequencing. A South African clinical cohort compared IGRA-negative adolescents, IGRA-positive adolescents with latent tuberculosis and adults with active tuberculosis, about ten per group.

General conclusions and limits of the study: Smaller mean NN-distances to GMM-specific TCRs were observed in active tuberculosis TCR-alpha repertoires than in IGRA-negative controls, suggesting clonal expansion of GMM-specific TCRs. Shorter CDR3-alpha lengths in active tuberculosis patients partly drove the smaller NN-distances, and the TCR-beta difference was not statistically significant. Which clinical samples got chosen depended on the availability of cryopreserved specimens, and the active tuberculosis cases were adults, whereas the controls were adolescents. A classifier using the diverse GMM-specific repertoire reached 87% accuracy (AUROC 0.85 to 0.9), compared with approximately 70% accuracy using GEM motif frequencies.

At study entry, a tuberculin skin test and the QuantiFERON-TB GOLD In-Tube IGRA were used to screen adolescents for latent tuberculosis infection. Immunosequencing of unsorted cryopreserved PBMC covered, on average, around 100,000 T cells per clinical donor. Eleven high schools in the Worcester region of the Western Cape, South Africa, served as enrollment sites for adolescents aged 12 to 18 years. Around 10 adolescents infected with M. tuberculosis and ten uninfected adolescents were chosen and matched for age and sex. PBMC from adolescents were isolated by density centrifugation from freshly drawn heparinized blood and then cryopreserved. TCR libraries were generated with the immunoSEQ multiplex PCR assay, using TCR-beta and/or TCR-alpha/delta assays for each sample. The amplified TCR libraries were sequenced on the Illumina high-throughput platform. From the authors' description of their analysis: Clustering and dimensionality reduction relied on pairwise TCRdist distances among GMM-specific receptors from T cells that were either sorted ex vivo or expanded in vitro. Each clinical repertoire was scored by mean NN-distance, the average TCRdist to the nearest 10% of tetramer-positive reference sequences. To compute GEM TCR motif frequency, the fraction of unique TCRs matching known GEM sequences by V/J usage and CDR3 length was calculated. Active tuberculosis was classified by linear discriminant analysis with leave-one-out cross-validation, implemented in scikit-learn. The source is immuneACCESS, and TCRdb retained only in-frame sequences with V and J called. Part of the clones is not carried over; for the studies checked, unresolved V genes explain less than half of this, and the remainder is unexplained. The V and J calls and clone size come from that table; D and trimming were worked out from the DNA. The sample profile shows some 30,000 clones; 92% of them were found once. The ten largest clones take up approximately 8.1% of the sample.

CDR1 and CDR2 (MRHNA, SNTAGT) derive from the germline V gene. The CDR3 contains 15 residues, cysteine and phenylalanine counted. CDR3 DNA only is kept here, 45 bases in frame from base 1. Trimming costs V 2 bases and J 6 bases, and their ends lie 15 bases apart. As to this clone: Its antigen specificity is not known. Base qualities are not recorded, but no much larger clone differs from it by a single base.

Material for sequencing was PBMCs. The clonotype originates from a donor between 10 and 35 years old with latent tuberculosis or without tuberculosis infection. Some clones in this sample may be carry-over from other donors' samples. The chain joins TRBV6-4 to TRBJ2-3; the D segment could be TRBD1, given 6 matching bases. DNA sequence: TGTGCCAGCAGTGACATACTATCAGGGGCGGATACGCAGTATTTT. The resulting protein is CASSDILSGADTQYF.